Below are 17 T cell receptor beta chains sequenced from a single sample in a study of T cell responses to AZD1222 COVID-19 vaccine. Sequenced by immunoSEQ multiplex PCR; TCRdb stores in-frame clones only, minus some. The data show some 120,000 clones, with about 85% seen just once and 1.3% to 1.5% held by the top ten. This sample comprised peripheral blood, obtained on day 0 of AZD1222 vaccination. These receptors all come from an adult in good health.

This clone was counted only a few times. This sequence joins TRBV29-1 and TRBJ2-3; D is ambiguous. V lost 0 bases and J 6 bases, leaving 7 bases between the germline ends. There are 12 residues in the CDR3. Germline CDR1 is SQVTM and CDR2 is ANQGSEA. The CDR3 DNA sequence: TGCAGCGTTGAAGAGCATGGGGATACGCAGTATTTT. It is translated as CSVEEHGDTQYF.

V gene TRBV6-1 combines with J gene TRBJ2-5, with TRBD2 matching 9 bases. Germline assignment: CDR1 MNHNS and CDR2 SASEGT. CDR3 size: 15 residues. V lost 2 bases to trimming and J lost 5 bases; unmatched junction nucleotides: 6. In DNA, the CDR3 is TGTGCCAGCAGTGAAAGAAGCGGGGGGTCGGAGACCCAGTACTTC. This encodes CASSERSGGSETQYF.

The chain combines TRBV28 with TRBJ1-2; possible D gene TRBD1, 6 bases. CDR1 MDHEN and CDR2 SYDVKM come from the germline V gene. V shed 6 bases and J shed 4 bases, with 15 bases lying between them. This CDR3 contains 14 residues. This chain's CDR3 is CASSPGTRGYGYTF. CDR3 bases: TGTGCCAGCAGCCCGGGAACCAGGGGCTATGGCTACACCTTC.

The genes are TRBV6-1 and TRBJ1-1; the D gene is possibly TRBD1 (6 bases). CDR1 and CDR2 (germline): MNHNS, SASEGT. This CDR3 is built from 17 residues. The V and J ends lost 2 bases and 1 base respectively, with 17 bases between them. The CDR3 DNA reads TGTGCCAGCAGTGAAAGTTTCGGGGGGCTCGGGAACACTGAAGCTTTCTTT. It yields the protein CASSESFGGLGNTEAFF.

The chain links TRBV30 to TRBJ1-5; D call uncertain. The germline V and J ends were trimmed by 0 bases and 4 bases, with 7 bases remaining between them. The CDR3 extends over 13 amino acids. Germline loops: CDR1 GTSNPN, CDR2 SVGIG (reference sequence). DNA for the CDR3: TGTGCCTGGAGTGTTTCATCGAATCAGCCCCAGCATTTT. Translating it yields CAWSVSSNQPQHF.

CDR3 in amino acids: CASSANPDNYGYTF. The CDR3 DNA reads as TGTGCCAGCAGCGCCAACCCAGATAACTATGGCTACACCTTC. This chain joins TRBV9 and TRBJ1-2; D gene unclear. The CDR3 runs 14 residues. CDR1 SGDLS and CDR2 YYNGEE come from the germline V gene. V was trimmed by 3 bases and J by 1 base, leaving 10 bases between them.

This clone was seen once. The CDR3 coding sequence is TGTGCCGCCGGGACACCTAATCAGCCCCAGCATTTT. Translation gives CAAGTPNQPQHF. V is TRBV10-3 and J is TRBJ1-5; D may be TRBD1 (6 bases). Germline CDR1 ENHRY, CDR2 SYGVKD. Trimming stripped 11 bases from V and 4 bases from J, with 12 bases between. CDR3 length equals 12 residues.

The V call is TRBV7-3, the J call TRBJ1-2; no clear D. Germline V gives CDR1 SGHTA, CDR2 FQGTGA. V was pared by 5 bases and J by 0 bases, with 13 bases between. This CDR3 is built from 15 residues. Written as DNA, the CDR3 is TGTGCCAGCAGCGAACACAAGCTCGCTAACTATGGCTACACCTTC. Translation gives CASSEHKLANYGYTF.

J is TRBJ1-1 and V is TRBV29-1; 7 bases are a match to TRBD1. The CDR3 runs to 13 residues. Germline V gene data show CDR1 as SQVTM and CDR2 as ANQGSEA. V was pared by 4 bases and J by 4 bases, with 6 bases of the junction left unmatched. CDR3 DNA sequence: TGCAGCGTTGTAGTCTCAGGGGGCACTGAAGCTTTCTTT. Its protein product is CSVVVSGGTEAFF.

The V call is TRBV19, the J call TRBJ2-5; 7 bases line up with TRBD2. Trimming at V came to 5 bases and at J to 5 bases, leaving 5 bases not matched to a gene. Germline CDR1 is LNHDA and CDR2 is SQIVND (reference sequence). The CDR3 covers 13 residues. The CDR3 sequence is CASSSGGRETQYF. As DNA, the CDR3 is TGTGCCAGTAGTTCGGGAGGTAGGGAGACCCAGTACTTC.

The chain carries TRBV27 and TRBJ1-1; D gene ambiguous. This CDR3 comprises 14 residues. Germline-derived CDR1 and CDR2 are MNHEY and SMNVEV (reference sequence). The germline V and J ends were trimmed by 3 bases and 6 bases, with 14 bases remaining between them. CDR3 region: CASSFQGRGPEAFF. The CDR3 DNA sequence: TGTGCCAGCAGTTTCCAAGGACGAGGACCTGAAGCTTTCTTT.

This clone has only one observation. The CDR3 loop reads CASSQEQASSPLHF. CDR3 DNA: TGTGCCAGCAGCCAAGAACAGGCGTCTTCACCCCTCCACTTT. The chain has TRBV3-1 (or the pseudogene TRBV3-2) and TRBJ1-6; D might be TRBD1 (5 bases). Germline lookup yields CDR1 LGHDT and CDR2 YNNKEL (reference sequence). Trimming pared 0 bases from V and 9 bases from J, leaving 9 bases between. This CDR3 is built from 14 residues.

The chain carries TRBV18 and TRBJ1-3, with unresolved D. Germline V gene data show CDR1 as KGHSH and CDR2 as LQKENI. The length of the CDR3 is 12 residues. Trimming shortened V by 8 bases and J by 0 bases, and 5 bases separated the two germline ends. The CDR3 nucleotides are TGTGCCAGCGGAGACTCTGGAAACACCATATATTTT. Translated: CASGDSGNTIYF. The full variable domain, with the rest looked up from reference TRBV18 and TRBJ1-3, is NAGVMQNPRHLVRRRGQEARLRCSPMKGHSHVYWYRQLPEEGLKFMVYLQKENIIDESGMPKERFSAEFPKEGPSILRIQQVVRGDSAAYFCASGDSGNTIYFGEGSWLTVV.

CDR3 coding DNA: TGTGCCAGCAGGATACTAGTAAAGGAGACCCAGTACTTC. Amino acids: CASRILVKETQYF. V usage is TRBV2 and J usage is TRBJ2-5, with D possibly being TRBD2 (5 bases). Germline CDR1 reads SNHLY; CDR2 reads FYNNEI. The V end was cut by 6 bases, the J end by 5 bases, with 13 bases between. The CDR3 loop spans 13 amino acids.

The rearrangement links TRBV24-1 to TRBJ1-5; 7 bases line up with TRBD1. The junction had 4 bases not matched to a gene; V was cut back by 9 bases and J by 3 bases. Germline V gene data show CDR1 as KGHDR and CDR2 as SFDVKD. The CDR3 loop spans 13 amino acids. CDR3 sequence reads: CATAGQHNQPQHF. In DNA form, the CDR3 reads TGTGCCACCGCGGGACAGCACAATCAGCCCCAGCATTTT.

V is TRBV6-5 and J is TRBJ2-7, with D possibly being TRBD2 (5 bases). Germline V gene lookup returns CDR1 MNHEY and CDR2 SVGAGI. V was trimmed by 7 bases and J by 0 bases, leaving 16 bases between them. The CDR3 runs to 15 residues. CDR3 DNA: TGTGCCAGCAAACCCGGGATGCCTTCCTCCTACGAGCAGTACTTC. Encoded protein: CASKPGMPSSYEQYF.

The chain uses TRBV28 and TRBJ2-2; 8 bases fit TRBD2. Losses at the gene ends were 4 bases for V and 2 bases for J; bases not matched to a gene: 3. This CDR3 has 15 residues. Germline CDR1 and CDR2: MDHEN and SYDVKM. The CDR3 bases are TGTGCCAGCAGTTCAGGGACTAGTAACACCGGGGAGCTGTTTTTT. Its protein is CASSSGTSNTGELFF.